The 28 T cell receptor beta chains reported below all come from one sample, sequenced in a study of blood T cell repertoires in COVID-19. Sequencing used immunoSEQ multiplex PCR; TCRdb keeps in-frame clones, though not all of them. This sample carries approximately 260,000 clones, around 88% of them seen once, and the ten largest clones take 3.3%. The sequencing sample was made of PBMCs or T cells enriched from blood (not recorded which). Receptors were obtained from a woman aged 40-49 years with acute COVID-19.

The chain couples TRBV29-1 to TRBJ2-5; TRBD2 aligns across 9 bases. The CDR3 totals 16 residues. V shed 2 bases and J 5 bases; nucleotides not matched to a gene: 12. The V gene's germline CDR1 is SQVTM and CDR2 ANQGSEA. This CDR3 is CSVESGREGDGETQYF. The CDR3 bases are TGCAGCGTTGAATCTGGGCGGGAGGGCGATGGGGAGACCCAGTACTTC.

The CDR3 DNA sequence: TGCGCCAGCAGTGAGCCGGACAGGGGAGAGGAGCAGTTCTTC. Residues: CASSEPDRGEEQFF. The chain carries TRBV10-2 and TRBJ2-1; 9 positions agree with TRBD1. The CDR3 is 14 residues long. J gave up 10 bases and V 2 bases, and 6 bases lay outside the gene matches. Germline V gene data show CDR1 as WSHSY and CDR2 as SAAADI.

V and J are TRBV21-1 and TRBJ2-7; the D call in the table, TRBD1, was not verified against the DNA. TRBV21-1 is noted as a pseudogene. The CDR3 runs to 13 residues. The CDR3 protein is CASSDQDSYEQYF. CDR3 in DNA: TGTGCCAGCAGCGACCAGGACTCCTACGAGCAGTACTTC.

This sequence joins TRBV3-1 (or the pseudogene TRBV3-2) and TRBJ1-1, with D tentatively TRBD1 (5 bases). V was cut by 4 bases and J by 4 bases, with 7 bases left in between. CDR1 LGHDT and CDR2 YNNKEL come from the germline V gene (reference sequence). The CDR3 is 12 amino acids. In DNA, the CDR3 is TGTGCCAGCAGCCTGACAGTCACTGAAGCTTTCTTT. Translated, it gives CASSLTVTEAFF.

The CDR3 is CAWSEGQGNQPQHF. The CDR3 coding sequence is TGTGCCTGGAGCGAGGGGCAGGGGAATCAGCCCCAGCATTTT. The chain couples TRBV30 to TRBJ1-5; tentatively, D is TRBD1 (6 bases). This CDR3 has 14 residues. Germline V gives CDR1 GTSNPN, CDR2 SVGIG (reference sequence). With 3 bases removed from V and 4 bases from J, the gap between germline ends came to 13 bases. Full variable domain (missing parts from reference TRBV30 and TRBJ1-5): SQTIHQWPATLVQPVGSPLSLECTVEGTSNPNLYWYRQAAGRGLQLLFYSVGIGQISSEVPQNLSASRPQDRQFILSSKKLLLSDSGFYLCAWSEGQGNQPQHFGDGTRLSIL.

V and J are TRBV6-5 and TRBJ1-4; 8 nucleotides match TRBD1. Germline CDR1 reads MNHEY; CDR2 reads SVGAGI. There are 15 residues in the CDR3. The V and J ends lost 0 bases and 12 bases, in that order; junction bases with no gene match: 9. CDR3 coding DNA: TGTGCCAGCAGTTACTCAACAGGGGGGGCAGGTGAACTGTTTTTT. It specifies CASSYSTGGAGELFF.

The rearrangement joins TRBV7-9 to TRBJ2-7; 12 nucleotides line up with TRBD1. The V gene's germline CDR1 is SEHNR and CDR2 FQNEAQ (reference sequence). The CDR3 is made up of 16 amino acids. J gave up 2 bases and V 4 bases, and 6 bases lay outside the gene matches. This CDR3 is CASSSTGTGGPYEQYF. In nucleotides, the CDR3 is TGTGCCAGCAGCTCCACCGGGACAGGGGGCCCCTACGAGCAGTACTTC.

The chain combines TRBV5-1 with TRBJ2-2; TRBD1 matches at 9 bases. The CDR3 length is 16 residues. The germline CDR1 and CDR2 sequences are SGHRS and YFSETQ. V lost 0 bases, J lost 2 bases, and 2 bases stayed unmatched. CDR3 bases: TGCGCCAGCAGCTTGGACAGGGGGCGTAACACCGGGGAGCTGTTTTTT. Translating it yields CASSLDRGRNTGELFF.

This rearrangement joins TRBV3-1 (or the pseudogene TRBV3-2) to TRBJ1-2, with D possibly being TRBD1 (6 bases). The V and J ends lost 1 base and 4 bases respectively, with 13 bases between them. The CDR3 spans 15 residues. CDR1 and CDR2 from the germline V gene are LGHDT and YNNKEL (reference sequence). The CDR3 DNA reads TGTGCCAGCAGCCAAGCTCTGACAGGCAGCTATGGCTACACCTTC. Its protein product is CASSQALTGSYGYTF.

This chain links TRBV27 with TRBJ2-3; 7 bases align to TRBD2. The germline V gene encodes CDR1 MNHEY and CDR2 SMNVEV (reference sequence). CDR3 length: 15 amino acids. Unmatched junction bases numbered 8, after V lost 4 bases and J lost 4 bases. CDR3 amino acids: CASSSPRGGSDTQYF. CDR3 DNA sequence: TGTGCCAGCAGTTCTCCTCGGGGAGGGTCAGATACGCAGTATTTT.

This clone was seen more than once but under ten times. Relative to the germline gene, one junction end is altered; a read error may explain this. The chain joins TRBV12-3 or TRBV12-4 to TRBJ2-7; possibly TRBD2 for D (6 bases). This CDR3 region has 12 residues. CDR3 sequence reads: CASSLSGLQVHF. In DNA form, the CDR3 reads TGTGCCAGCAGTTTATCGGGACTGCAAGTACACTTC.

V and J are TRBV6-5 and TRBJ2-7, with 10 positions matching TRBD2. CDR1 MNHEY and CDR2 SVGAGI come from the germline V gene. Trimming took 6 bases from V and 5 from J; bases not matched to a gene: 10. This CDR3 is 15 amino acids long. Written as DNA, the CDR3 is TGTGCCAGCAGCCCGCAGCGGGAGGGCCCCGACGAGCAGTACTTC. Protein sequence: CASSPQREGPDEQYF.

The V gene is TRBV24-1, the J gene TRBJ1-2; D not certain. V lost 4 bases and J 0 bases, leaving 8 bases between the germline ends. Germline V gene lookup returns CDR1 KGHDR and CDR2 SFDVKD. This CDR3 contains 14 residues. CDR3 amino acids: CATSEPGSNYGYTF. The DNA of the CDR3 is TGTGCCACCAGTGAACCCGGGTCTAACTATGGCTACACCTTC.

Comments on this clone: Other DNA sequences in this sample translate to the same CDR3. The CDR3 DNA follows: TGTGCCAGCAGTTTGGACAGGGGAGACTATGGCTACACCTTC. Translating it yields CASSLDRGDYGYTF. V and J are TRBV13 and TRBJ1-2; 9 bases agree with TRBD1. Germline CDR1 PRHDT, CDR2 FYEKMQ (reference sequence). CDR3 length: 14 residues. With V trimmed by 6 bases and J by 3 bases, 5 bases remained unmatched.

V usage is TRBV19 and J usage is TRBJ2-1; 7 positions match TRBD2. The CDR3 extends over 13 amino acids. Germline V gene lookup returns CDR1 LNHDA and CDR2 SQIVND (reference sequence). J was trimmed by 8 bases and V by 7 bases; bases with no gene match: 8. The CDR3: CASNGLGIYEQFF. DNA for the CDR3: TGTGCCAGTAACGGACTAGGTATCTATGAGCAGTTCTTC.

The chain uses TRBV7-2 and TRBJ2-7, with 10 bases aligning to TRBD2. From germline, CDR1 is SGHTA and CDR2 FQGNSA. The J segment lost 3 bases and the V segment lost 6 bases, leaving 5 bases of the junction unmatched. The CDR3 has 14 amino acids. The CDR3 spells CASRGTSEFYEQYF. The CDR3 bases are TGTGCCAGCAGGGGGACTAGCGAATTCTACGAGCAGTACTTC.

This chain joins TRBV13 and TRBJ2-7; 8 bases map to TRBD1. CDR3 size: 14 residues. With 4 bases clipped from V and 3 bases from J, the junction kept 5 bases outside the gene matches. The germline gives CDR1 PRHDT, CDR2 FYEKMQ (reference sequence). The CDR3 is CASSSTGENYEQYF. The CDR3, as DNA: TGTGCCAGCAGCTCGACAGGGGAGAACTACGAGCAGTACTTC. The entire variable domain, with the rest obtained from reference TRBV13 and TRBJ2-7, is as follows: AAGVIQSPRHLIKEKRETATLKCYPIPRHDTVYWYQQGPGQDPQFLISFYEKMQSDKGSIPDRFSAQQFSDYHSELNMSSLELGDSALYFCASSSTGENYEQYFGPGTRLTVT.

V gene TRBV5-1 combines with J gene TRBJ2-2; D perhaps matches TRBD2 (5 bases). This CDR3 is built from 14 residues. Germline V lookup: CDR1 SGHRS, CDR2 YFSETQ. V lost 0 bases, J lost 3 bases, and 6 bases lay in between. The CDR3 region has the DNA TGCGCCAGCAGCTTGGCGGGGTACACCGGGGAGCTGTTTTTT. It yields the protein CASSLAGYTGELFF. Filled out from reference TRBV5-1 and TRBJ2-2, the complete variable domain reads KAGVTQTPRYLIKTRGQQVTLSCSPISGHRSVSWYQQTPGQGLQFLFEYFSETQRNKGNFPGRFSGRQFSNSRSEMNVSTLELGDSALYLCASSLAGYTGELFFGEGSRLTVL.

The chain combines TRBV5-4 with TRBJ2-7; a possible D gene is TRBD2 (6 bases). The better agreement between TRBJ2-1 and the DNA end casts doubt on the J call. Germline CDR1 SGHNT, CDR2 YYREEE (reference sequence). The CDR3 extends over 15 amino acids. CDR3 sequence (DNA): TGTGCCAGCAGCTTGTACGGGAGAAACTCCTACGAGCAGTTCTTC. Its protein product is CASSLYGRNSYEQFF.

The chain recombines TRBV6-6 with TRBJ1-4, with 9 bases that match TRBD1. Germline V lookup: CDR1 MNHNY, CDR2 SVGAGI (reference sequence). With V trimmed by 3 bases and J by 8 bases, 4 bases remained unmatched. The CDR3 contains 14 residues. CDR3 in amino acids: CASSYGTGREKLFF. The CDR3 DNA reads TGTGCCAGCAGTTATGGGACAGGGCGAGAAAAACTGTTTTTT.

V usage is TRBV24-1 and J usage is TRBJ2-1, with 10 bases identical to TRBD2. V trimming: 4 bases; J trimming: 9 bases; junction bases outside the gene matches: 5. There are 14 residues in the CDR3. CDR1 is KGHDR, CDR2 SFDVKD, per germline. CDR3 sequence: CATSEPGLAAEQFF. CDR3 nucleotides: TGTGCCACCAGTGAACCCGGACTAGCGGCTGAGCAGTTCTTC.

V usage is TRBV5-1 and J usage is TRBJ2-2; 8 positions match TRBD2. The CDR3 is 14 amino acids. The germline V gene encodes CDR1 SGHRS and CDR2 YFSETQ. Trimming took 5 bases from V and 3 from J; bases not matched to a gene: 3. The CDR3 nucleotides read TGCGCCAGCAGGGGACTAGTAGACACCGGGGAGCTGTTTTTT. This encodes CASRGLVDTGELFF.

This clone is a singleton in its sample. This sequence joins TRBV5-1 and TRBJ1-5, with D possibly being TRBD1 (5 bases). The CDR3 loop spans 13 amino acids. Trimming took off 3 bases at V and 5 bases at J, with 9 bases between the two ends. Germline CDR1 reads SGHRS; CDR2 reads YFSETQ. The CDR3 spells CASSSAGDQPQHF. CDR3 nucleotide sequence: TGCGCCAGCAGCTCGGCGGGGGATCAGCCCCAGCATTTT.

V is TRBV18 and J is TRBJ2-5; 7 nucleotides agree with TRBD2. Germline CDR1 and CDR2: KGHSH and LQKENI. This CDR3 has 13 amino acids. V dropped 3 bases and J dropped 5; count of bases not matched to a gene: 3. The CDR3 loop reads CASSPAGEETQYF. The CDR3, as DNA: TGTGCCAGCTCACCCGCGGGGGAGGAGACCCAGTACTTC.

The rearrangement joins TRBV6-1 to TRBJ2-5; tentative D call: TRBD2 (5 bases). The germline V gene encodes CDR1 MNHNS and CDR2 SASEGT. With 2 bases removed from V and 5 bases from J, the gap between germline ends came to 12 bases. CDR3 size: 14 residues. Here the CDR3 DNA reads TGTGCCAGCAGTGAACGGCCCCGAGGGGAGACCCAGTACTTC. Translating it yields CASSERPRGETQYF.

The J gene is TRBJ1-3, the V gene TRBV12-2. TRBV12-2 is a documented pseudogene. The CDR3 runs 17 residues. CDR3 in amino acids: CASRLGGVRLSGNTIYF. The CDR3 DNA sequence: TGTGCAAGTCGCTTAGGGGGAGTACGGCTCTCTGGAAACACCATATATTTT.

The chain uses TRBV25-1 and TRBJ1-1; a possible D gene is TRBD1 (5 bases). Between the trimmed V and J ends, which lost 3 bases and 4 bases, there was a span of 15 bases. The CDR3 loop spans 15 amino acids. Germline V gene sequence: CDR1 MGHDK, CDR2 SYGVNS. The CDR3 coding sequence is TGTGCCAGCAGTGACCCCAGGGAGGCCGGCACTGAAGCTTTCTTT. Translated: CASSDPREAGTEAFF.

This clone was seen just once. The rearrangement links TRBV18 to TRBJ1-1; D might be TRBD1 (5 bases). Germline CDR1 is KGHSH and CDR2 is LQKENI. With 3 bases removed from V and 1 base from J, the gap between germline ends came to 12 bases. The CDR3 runs to 15 residues. CDR3 coding DNA: TGTGCCAGCTCACCCTGGGGGGACTCGAACACTGAAGCTTTCTTT. Residues: CASSPWGDSNTEAFF.